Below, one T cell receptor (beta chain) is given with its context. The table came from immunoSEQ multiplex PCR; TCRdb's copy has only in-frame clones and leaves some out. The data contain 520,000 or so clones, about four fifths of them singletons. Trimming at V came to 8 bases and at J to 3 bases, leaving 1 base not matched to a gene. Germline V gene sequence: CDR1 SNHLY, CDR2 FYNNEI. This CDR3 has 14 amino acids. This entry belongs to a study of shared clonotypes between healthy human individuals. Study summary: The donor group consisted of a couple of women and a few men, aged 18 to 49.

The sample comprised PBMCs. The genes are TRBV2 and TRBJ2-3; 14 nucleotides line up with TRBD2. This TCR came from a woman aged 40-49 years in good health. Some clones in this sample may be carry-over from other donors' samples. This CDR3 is CASGTSGRTDTQYF. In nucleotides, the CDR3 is TGTGCCAGCGGGACTAGCGGGAGAACAGATACGCAGTATTTT.